This is a list of T cell receptor beta chains from one sample in a study of blood T cell repertoires in COVID-19. Repertoires were generated with immunoSEQ multiplex PCR, while TCRdb's copy carries only in-frame clones and drops some. The sample shows tens of thousands of clones, over 70% of them seen only once. The sequencing sample was made of peripheral blood. All receptors derive from a woman over 75 with active or convalescent COVID-19. Each CDR3 is given with its conserved first and last residue. Fields, in order: J gene, D gene, V gene, clone size, CDR3 DNA, CDR3 protein. The D gene is left open where the match is weak. Some rows mark clone size as missing; the rest say once, few, many or name a class of expanded clone.

j_call: TRBJ1-6
d_call: TRBD1
v_call: TRBV3-1/TRBV3-2
clone_size: .
cdr3_nt: TGTGCCAGCAGCCAAGACAGGGGGCTTAGCTCACCCCTCCACTTT
cdr3_aa: CASSQDRGLSSPLHF

j_call: TRBJ2-1
d_call: .
v_call: TRBV5-1
clone_size: .
cdr3_nt: TGCGCCAGCAGCACCACAGGAACCTCCTACAATGAGCAGTTCTTC
cdr3_aa: CASSTTGTSYNEQFF

j_call: TRBJ2-1
d_call: TRBD2
v_call: TRBV7-2
clone_size: .
cdr3_nt: TGTGCCAGCAGCTTAGAGGGAGGGGTAGTTAACAATGAGCAGTTCTTC
cdr3_aa: CASSLEGGVVNNEQFF

j_call: TRBJ2-1
d_call: TRBD1
v_call: TRBV11-3
clone_size: .
cdr3_nt: TGTGCCAGCAGCTCCCTCGACAGGGGGCCCCTAGATGAGCAGTTCTTC
cdr3_aa: CASSSLDRGPLDEQFF

j_call: TRBJ1-1
d_call: .
v_call: TRBV18
clone_size: .
cdr3_nt: TGTGCCAGCTCCCAGGAGGCCGCTGAAGCTTTCTTT
cdr3_aa: CASSQEAAEAFF

j_call: TRBJ2-7
d_call: .
v_call: TRBV27
clone_size: .
cdr3_nt: TGTGCCAGCAGTAGGGGCAACGAGCAGTACTTC
cdr3_aa: CASSRGNEQYF

j_call: TRBJ2-2
d_call: .
v_call: TRBV11-3
clone_size: .
cdr3_nt: TGTGCCAGCACCGTTAAGAACACCGGGGAGCTGTTTTTT
cdr3_aa: CASTVKNTGELFF

j_call: TRBJ2-1
d_call: TRBD1
v_call: TRBV29-1
clone_size: once
cdr3_nt: TGCAGCGTTGAGAGACAGGGCCATGAGCAGTTCTTC
cdr3_aa: CSVERQGHEQFF

j_call: TRBJ1-4
d_call: TRBD1
v_call: TRBV19
clone_size: .
cdr3_nt: TGTGCCAGTCGACAGGGTGGGAGTGAAAAACTGTTTTTT
cdr3_aa: CASRQGGSEKLFF

j_call: TRBJ2-2
d_call: .
v_call: TRBV15
clone_size: once
cdr3_nt: TGTGCCACCAGCGTTACGAGGACCGGGGAGCTGTTTTTT
cdr3_aa: CATSVTRTGELFF

j_call: TRBJ2-3
d_call: TRBD2
v_call: TRBV27
clone_size: .
cdr3_nt: TGTGCCAGCAGTTTATGGGGACTAGCCCCAGATACGCAGTATTTT
cdr3_aa: CASSLWGLAPDTQYF

j_call: TRBJ2-5
d_call: .
v_call: TRBV2
clone_size: .
cdr3_nt: TGTGCCAGCGGTAGTGGAGCCCTCCAAGAGACCCAGTACTTC
cdr3_aa: CASGSGALQETQYF

j_call: TRBJ2-3
d_call: .
v_call: TRBV7-9
clone_size: .
cdr3_nt: TGTGCCAGCAGCCCCACTAGTGGCGGGGGACACAGAGATACGCAGTATTTT
cdr3_aa: CASSPTSGGGHRDTQYF

j_call: TRBJ1-6
d_call: .
v_call: TRBV7-5
clone_size: once
cdr3_nt: TGTGCCAGAAGCCCCGGGACAGGGCTAAACTATAATTCACCCCTCCACTTT
cdr3_aa: CARSPGTGLNYNSPLHF

j_call: TRBJ1-6
d_call: TRBD1
v_call: TRBV19
clone_size: .
cdr3_nt: TGTGCCAGTAACCGCGGGACAGGGTCCGGCTCACCCCTCCACTTT
cdr3_aa: CASNRGTGSGSPLHF

j_call: TRBJ1-5
d_call: TRBD1
v_call: TRBV3-1/TRBV3-2
clone_size: .
cdr3_nt: TGTGCCAGCACCCGGAGGACAGGGACCAATCAGCCCCAGCATTTT
cdr3_aa: CASTRRTGTNQPQHF

j_call: TRBJ1-1
d_call: TRBD1
v_call: TRBV4-3
clone_size: .
cdr3_nt: TGCGCCAGCAGCCAAGACCCCCTAGACAGGGGAACTGAAGCTTTCTTT
cdr3_aa: CASSQDPLDRGTEAFF